This T cell receptor beta chain comes out of a study of T cell responses to AZD1222 COVID-19 vaccine. Study results and limitations: The sample set comprised mostly white British donors with more females, and clonal diversity was possibly underestimated.

Data came from immunoSEQ multiplex PCR; TCRdb stores just in-frame clones and leaves some out. Of over 100,000 clones detected, around 81% appear once; the ten largest clones hold around 9.9%. The CDR3 sequence is 14 residues long. The V end was cut by 5 bases, the J end by 5 bases, with 14 bases between. CDR1 and CDR2 from the germline V gene are MNHEY and SMNVEV (reference sequence). This clone has a handful of counts. Its antigen remains unknown. The sample consisted of peripheral blood, taken on day 0 of AZD1222 vaccination. V and J are TRBV27 and TRBJ2-3; possibly TRBD2 for D (6 bases). This TCR was sampled from an adult in good health. CDR3 sequence: CASSKRLGKDTQYF. The CDR3 DNA reads TGTGCCAGCAGTAAGAGACTAGGTAAAGATACGCAGTATTTT.